This T cell receptor (beta chain) was profiled in a study of T cells in Graves' hyperthyroidism and ophthalmopathy. In germline, CDR1 is SQVTM, CDR2 ANQGSEA. Germline trimming cut 4 bases from V and 3 bases from J; bases unmatched to any gene: 8. The CDR3 length is 16 residues. Researchers took RNA transcripts and amplified the TCR beta CDR3 regions from them. A set of HTBI primers served as the primers for a first-round RT-PCR of the TCR CDR3. TCRdb called the multiplex PCR reads again in MiXCR, with one record for every CDR3 protein. The data show over 300,000 distinct CDR3 sequences, with about 14% seen just once and approximately 11% held by the top ten. This clonotype was counted at least ten times.

This sequence was found in a woman aged 55-75 years with Graves' hyperthyroidism. The sample consisted of blood. The rearrangement uses TRBV29-1 and TRBJ2-7; 14 positions agree with TRBD2. The CDR3 DNA is TGCAGCGTTGGAAGTCCCGGGACTAGCGGGAGCTACGAGCAGTACTTC. Its translation is CSVGSPGTSGSYEQYF.